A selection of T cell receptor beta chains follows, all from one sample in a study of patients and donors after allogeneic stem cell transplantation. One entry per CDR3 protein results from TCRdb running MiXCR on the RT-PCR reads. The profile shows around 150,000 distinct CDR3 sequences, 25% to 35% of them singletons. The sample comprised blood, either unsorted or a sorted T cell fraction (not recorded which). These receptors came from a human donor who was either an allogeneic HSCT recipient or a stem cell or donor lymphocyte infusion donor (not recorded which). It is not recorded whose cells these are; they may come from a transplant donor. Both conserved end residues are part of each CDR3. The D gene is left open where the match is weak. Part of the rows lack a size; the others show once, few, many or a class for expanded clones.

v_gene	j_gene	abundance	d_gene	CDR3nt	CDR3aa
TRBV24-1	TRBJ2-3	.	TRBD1	TGTGCCACCAGTGAGGGACAGGGGGCCGCAGATACGCAGTATTTT	CATSEGQGAADTQYF
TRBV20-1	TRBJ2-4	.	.	TGCAGTCCCGCCCCCGAGGTTCTAAACATTCAGTACTTC	CSPAPEVLNIQYF
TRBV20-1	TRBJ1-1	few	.	TGCAGTGCAACCGGGTCGCAAATGAACACTGAAGCTTTCTTT	CSATGSQMNTEAFF
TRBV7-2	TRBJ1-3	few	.	TGTGCCAGCAGCACGCACAGGAGTCCTGGAAACACCATATATTTT	CASSTHRSPGNTIYF
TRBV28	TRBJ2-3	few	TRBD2	TGTGCCAGCAGTGATGGGACTAGGAGTCAAGATACGCAGTATTTT	CASSDGTRSQDTQYF
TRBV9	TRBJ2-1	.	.	TGTGCCAGCAGCCCAGCGGAGAGAAATGAGCAGTTCTTC	CASSPAERNEQFF
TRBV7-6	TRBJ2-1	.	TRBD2	TGTGCCAGCAGCTTGGTGACTAGCGGGAGGGCGAGGAATGAGCAGTTCTTC	CASSLVTSGRARNEQFF
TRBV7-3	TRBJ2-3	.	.	TGTGCCAGCAGCCCCACCCCCCACTCGGGAGATACGCAGTATTTT	CASSPTPHSGDTQYF
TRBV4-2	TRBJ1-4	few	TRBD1	TGTGCCAGCAGCCAAGATCAGGACAGGGGAGGCGAAAAACTGTTTTTT	CASSQDQDRGGEKLFF
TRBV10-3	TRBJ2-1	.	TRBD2	TGTGCCATCAGCGGACTAGCGGGAGATAGTGAGCAGTTCTTC	CAISGLAGDSEQFF
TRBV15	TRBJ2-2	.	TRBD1	TGTGCCACCAGCCGGGACAGGGGTGTTACCGGGGAGCTGTTTTTT	CATSRDRGVTGELFF
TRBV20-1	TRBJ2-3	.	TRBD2	TGCAGTGCTCCACTAGCGGGGTACACAGATACGCAGTATTTT	CSAPLAGYTDTQYF
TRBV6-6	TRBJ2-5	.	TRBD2	TGTGCCAGCAGTTACCGGATGACTAGCGGCCAAGAGACCCAGTACTTC	CASSYRMTSGQETQYF
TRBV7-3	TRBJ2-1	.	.	TGTGCCAGCAGCTTCGACTACCTGGGTGAGCAGTTCTTC	CASSFDYLGEQFF
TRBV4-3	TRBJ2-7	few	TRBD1	TGCGCCAGCAGCCAAGGCCCCGGGACAGGGCTTTACGAGCAGTACTTC	CASSQGPGTGLYEQYF
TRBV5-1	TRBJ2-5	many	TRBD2	TGCGCCAGCAGCTTTAGCGGGATAAGAGAGACCCAGTACTTC	CASSFSGIRETQYF
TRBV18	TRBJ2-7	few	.	TGTGCCAGCTCACCACAGGACTACACCTACGAGCAGTACTTC	CASSPQDYTYEQYF
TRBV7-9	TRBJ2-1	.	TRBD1	TGTGCCAGCAGCTCAGGACAGGTTTTAGGTGGCGATGAGCAGTTCTTC	CASSSGQVLGGDEQFF
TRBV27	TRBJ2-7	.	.	TGTGCCAGCAGCCGTAGTTGGGGGTCCTACGAGCAGTACTTC	CASSRSWGSYEQYF
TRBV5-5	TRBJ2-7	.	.	TGTGCCAGCAGCTTTCCCCCCGCCGGGCCCTACGAGCAGTACTTC	CASSFPPAGPYEQYF
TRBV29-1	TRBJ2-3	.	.	TGCAGCGTCCAGGGGTATTCGACAGATACGCAGTATTTT	CSVQGYSTDTQYF
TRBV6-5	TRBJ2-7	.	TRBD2	TGTGCCAGCAGTTACTCGAGAGGGGCCGTTAGCGGGCTCCTCTACGAGCAGTACTTC	CASSYSRGAVSGLLYEQYF
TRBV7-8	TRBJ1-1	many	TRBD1	TGTGCCAGCAGCTTAGTAGGTGGGACAGGGGGCACTTTTGAAGCTTTCTTT	CASSLVGGTGGTFEAFF
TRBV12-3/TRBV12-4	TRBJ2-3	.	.	TGTGCCAGCAGTTTAGCCGCGGGAATCGGCACAGATACGCAGTATTTT	CASSLAAGIGTDTQYF
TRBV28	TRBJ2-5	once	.	TGTGCCAGCAGTTTGAGAGGGAGGCCGGAGACCCAGTACTTC	CASSLRGRPETQYF
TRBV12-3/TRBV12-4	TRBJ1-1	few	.	TGTGCCAGCAGCCCTAGGGAGCGGAACACTGAAGCTTTCTTT	CASSPRERNTEAFF
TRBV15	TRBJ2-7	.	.	TGTGCCACCAGCAGAGGGGGACCCTACGAGCAGTACTTC	CATSRGGPYEQYF
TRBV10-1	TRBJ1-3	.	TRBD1	TGCGCCAGCAGTGACCCGGACAGGACTGGAAACACCATATATTTT	CASSDPDRTGNTIYF
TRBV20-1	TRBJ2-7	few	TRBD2	TGCAGTGCAACCGGGACTAAGGCCTACGAGCAGTACTTC	CSATGTKAYEQYF
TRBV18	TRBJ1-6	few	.	TGTGCCAGCTCACCACTGCAGGGGTTGTCACCCCTCCACTTT	CASSPLQGLSPLHF
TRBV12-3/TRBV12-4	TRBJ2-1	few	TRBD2	TGTGCCAGCAGAGGACTAGCGGGAGGGCCCCACAATGAGCAGTTCTTC	CASRGLAGGPHNEQFF
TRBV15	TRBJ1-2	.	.	TGTGCCACCAGCAGAGTGGCAGCTAGCGGCTACACCTTC	CATSRVAASGYTF
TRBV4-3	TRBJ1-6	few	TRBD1	TGCGCCAGCAGCCAGGCCGGACCGGGACAGACTAATTCACCCCTCCACTTT	CASSQAGPGQTNSPLHF
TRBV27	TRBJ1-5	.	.	TGTGCCAGCAGTGAGGGAGGGGGAATTCAGCCCCAGCATTTT	CASSEGGGIQPQHF
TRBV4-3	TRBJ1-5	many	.	TGCGCCAGCAGCCAAGACATCCTCAATCAGCCCCAGCATTTT	CASSQDILNQPQHF
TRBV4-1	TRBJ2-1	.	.	TGCGCCAGCAGCCAAGACGTAGAGAGGTACTACAATGAGCAGTTCTTC	CASSQDVERYYNEQFF
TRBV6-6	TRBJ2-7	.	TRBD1	TGTGCCAGCAGTTCCCCGGAGGGACAGGACTACTACGAGCAGTACTTC	CASSSPEGQDYYEQYF
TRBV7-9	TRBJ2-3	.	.	TGTGCCAGCAGCTTAGGATTAGGGCAGTCGACCACAGATACGCAGTATTTT	CASSLGLGQSTTDTQYF
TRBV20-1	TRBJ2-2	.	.	TGCAGTGCTAGAGGCAGACCCGCAGAGCTGTTTTTT	CSARGRPAELFF
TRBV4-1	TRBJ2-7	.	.	TGCGCCAGCAGCCAAGGAGGGTACCCCTACGAGCAGTACTTC	CASSQGGYPYEQYF
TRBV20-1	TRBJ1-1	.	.	TGCAGTGTCACAGGGATAGGAGGTTCTGAAGCTTTCTTT	CSVTGIGGSEAFF
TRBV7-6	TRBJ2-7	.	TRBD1	TGTGCCAGCAGCACAGGGGAGCCAAACTACGAGCAGTACTTC	CASSTGEPNYEQYF